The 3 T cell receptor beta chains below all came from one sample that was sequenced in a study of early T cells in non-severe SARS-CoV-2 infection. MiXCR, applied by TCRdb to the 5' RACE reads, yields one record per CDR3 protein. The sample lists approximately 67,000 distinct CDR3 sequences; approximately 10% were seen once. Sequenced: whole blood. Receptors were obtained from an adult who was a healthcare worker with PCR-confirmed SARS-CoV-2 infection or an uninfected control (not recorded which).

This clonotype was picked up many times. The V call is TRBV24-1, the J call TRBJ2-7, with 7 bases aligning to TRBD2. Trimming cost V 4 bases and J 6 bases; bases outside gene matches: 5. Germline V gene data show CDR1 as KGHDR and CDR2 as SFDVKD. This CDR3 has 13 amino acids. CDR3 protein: CATSEGGAVEQYF. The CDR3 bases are TGTGCCACCAGTGAGGGAGGGGCGGTCGAGCAGTACTTC.

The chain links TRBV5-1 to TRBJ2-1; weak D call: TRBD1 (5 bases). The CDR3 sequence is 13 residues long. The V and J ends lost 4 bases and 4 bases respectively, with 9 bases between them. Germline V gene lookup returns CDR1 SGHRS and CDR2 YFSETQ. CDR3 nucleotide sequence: TGCGCCAGCAGCATCGACAGATACAATGAGCAGTTCTTC. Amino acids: CASSIDRYNEQFF.

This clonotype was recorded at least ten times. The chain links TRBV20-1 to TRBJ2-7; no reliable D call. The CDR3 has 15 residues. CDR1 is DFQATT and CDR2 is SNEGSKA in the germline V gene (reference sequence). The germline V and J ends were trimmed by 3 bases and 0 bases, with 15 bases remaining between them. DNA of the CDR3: TGCAGTGCTAGCATAGACCCGGCGAGCTCCTACGAGCAGTACTTC. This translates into CSASIDPASSYEQYF.